Each of the 18 T cell receptor beta chains below was sequenced from the same sample in a study of molecular identifiers for immune sequencing clone quantification. In TCRdb, the PCR reads were re-called with MiXCR into one record per CDR3 protein. The table shows hundreds of thousands of distinct CDR3 sequences, with 25% occurring only once. Material for sequencing was naive CD8+ T cells from blood, with Jurkat cell RNA spiked in. Subset here: FACS-sorted CD8+CD4-CCR7+CD45RA+ naive T cells. All receptors derive from a human donor in good health. Some libraries in this study had Jurkat cell RNA spiked in.

V and J are TRBV11-2 and TRBJ2-7; 7 nucleotides line up with TRBD1. The V and J ends lost 6 bases and 1 base, in that order; junction bases with no gene match: 3. Germline CDR1 is SGHAT and CDR2 is FQNNGV. The CDR3 sequence is 13 residues long. The CDR3 coding sequence is TGTGCCAGCAGTAAGGGACAGTCCTACGAGCAGTACTTC. This gives the protein CASSKGQSYEQYF.

This clonotype was recorded many times. The genes are TRBV13 and TRBJ2-7; D may be TRBD2 (6 bases). The germline CDR1 and CDR2 sequences are PRHDT and FYEKMQ (reference sequence). The CDR3 has 13 residues. Trimming removed 5 bases from V and 5 bases from J, with 13 bases in between. The CDR3 loop reads CASSHRGNDEQYF. CDR3 in DNA: TGTGCCAGCAGCCACCGGGGGAACGACGAGCAGTACTTC.

This clonotype was picked up many times. The chain couples TRBV29-1 to TRBJ2-7; 9 positions agree with TRBD1. From germline, CDR1 is SQVTM and CDR2 ANQGSEA. The J segment lost 3 bases and the V segment lost 6 bases, leaving 6 bases of the junction unmatched. There are 13 residues in the CDR3. The CDR3 region is CSVQGQGDYEQYF. The CDR3 DNA reads TGCAGCGTACAGGGACAGGGTGACTACGAGCAGTACTTC.

On this clonotype: This may be a read error: a much more frequent sequence differs by one nucleotide. This chain connects TRBV7-9 to TRBJ2-7, with unresolved D. The germline V gene encodes CDR1 SEHNR and CDR2 FQNEAQ (reference sequence). The V and J ends lost 1 base and 5 bases respectively, with 3 bases between them. The CDR3 contains 11 residues. DNA of the CDR3: TGTGCCAGCAGCTTAGTGGACGAGCAGTACTTC. Its translation is CASSLVDEQYF.

This chain joins TRBV7-9 and TRBJ1-2; 7 bases fit TRBD1. The CDR3 consists of 14 residues. CDR1 SEHNR and CDR2 FQNEAQ come from the germline V gene (reference sequence). V was pared by 5 bases and J by 4 bases, with 7 bases of the junction left unmatched. The CDR3 spells CASSRYRGGYGYTF. The DNA for the CDR3 is TGTGCCAGCAGCCGATACAGGGGCGGCTATGGCTACACCTTC.

A few counts support this clonotype. V usage is TRBV5-4 and J usage is TRBJ2-3; 9 bases line up with TRBD1. The CDR3 runs 15 residues. Trimming at V came to 4 bases and at J to 4 bases, leaving 7 bases not matched to a gene. The germline V gene has CDR1 SGHNT and CDR2 YYREEE (reference sequence). The CDR3 DNA is TGTGCCAGCAGCCCTAAACAGGGGGCCTCAGATACGCAGTATTTT. This sequence encodes CASSPKQGASDTQYF.

Many counts were recorded for this clonotype. This chain joins TRBV29-1 and TRBJ2-5; D is perhaps TRBD1 (5 bases). From germline, CDR1 is SQVTM and CDR2 ANQGSEA. The length of the CDR3 is 10 residues. V gave up 6 bases and J gave up 7 bases, with 9 bases separating them. The CDR3 bases are TGCAGCGTGGGCCAGGGGACCCAGTACTTC. This encodes CSVGQGTQYF.

This clonotype was observed a few times. V usage is TRBV20-1 and J usage is TRBJ1-3, with a tentative D call TRBD1 (5 bases). The CDR3 extends over 14 amino acids. Germline assignment: CDR1 DFQATT and CDR2 SNEGSKA (reference sequence). V was shortened by 6 bases and J by 4 bases, with 16 bases between the two germline ends. CDR3 DNA sequence: TGCAGTGCCGGGACTATGGGTGGCGGAAACACCATATATTTT. It yields the protein CSAGTMGGGNTIYF.

In this sample, this clonotype turned up many times. The chain employs TRBV12-3 or TRBV12-4 and TRBJ2-5; 13 positions match TRBD2. The CDR3 has 19 residues. V shed 7 bases and J 1 base; nucleotides not matched to a gene: 15. CDR3 nucleotides: TGTGCCAGCACTCTGACTAGCGGGAGGCCTCCTGGCCCCCAAGAGACCCAGTACTTC. Its protein product is CASTLTSGRPPGPQETQYF.

The chain combines TRBV28 with TRBJ2-7; D may be TRBD1 or TRBD2 (7 bases each). CDR1 is MDHEN and CDR2 is SYDVKM in the germline V gene. CDR3 length: 14 residues. Trimming shortened V by 2 bases and J by 9 bases, and 17 bases separated the two germline ends. CDR3 DNA: TGTGCCAGCAGTTTAGACAGGGAGGGACGTGTGCAGTACTTC. This translates into CASSLDREGRVQYF.

Note on this clonotype: A much larger clone lies one base from this, so it may be a read error. The J gene is TRBJ2-1, the V gene TRBV7-9, with 10 positions matching TRBD1. The CDR3 extends over 13 amino acids. Germline V gene sequence: CDR1 SEHNR, CDR2 FQNEAQ (reference sequence). DNA for the CDR3: TGTGCCAGCAGCAGGGGACAGGGGAATGAGCAGTCCTTC. Translated: CASSRGQGNEQSF.

The chain uses TRBV13 and TRBJ2-2, with 7 bases aligning to TRBD1. The length of the CDR3 is 14 residues. V trimming: 5 bases; J trimming: 4 bases; junction bases outside the gene matches: 4. Germline V gene sequence: CDR1 PRHDT, CDR2 FYEKMQ (reference sequence). The CDR3 is CASSTGQITGELFF. DNA of the CDR3: TGTGCCAGCAGCACGGGACAGATCACCGGGGAGCTGTTTTTT.

This clonotype has ten or more counts. The chain combines TRBV20-1 with TRBJ2-3; 11 bases line up with TRBD2. The J segment lost 4 bases and the V segment lost 6 bases, leaving 9 bases of the junction unmatched. Germline assignment: CDR1 DFQATT and CDR2 SNEGSKA (reference sequence). This CDR3 has 15 amino acids. CDR3 region: CSAATSGSPADTQYF. CDR3 nucleotides: TGCAGTGCCGCTACTAGCGGGAGTCCTGCAGATACGCAGTATTTT.

This clonotype was seen ten or more times. The CDR3 DNA is TGTGCCAGCAGCAATGGGGTGACAGGGCCCAATCAGCCCCAGCATTTT. Translation gives CASSNGVTGPNQPQHF. The rearrangement links TRBV12-3 or TRBV12-4 to TRBJ1-5; 7 bases align to TRBD1. The CDR3 contains 16 residues. V shed 6 bases and J 3 bases; nucleotides not matched to a gene: 11.

In the case of this clonotype: A single base separates this from a much larger clone, so it may be a read error. V usage is TRBV7-6 and J usage is TRBJ2-5; TRBD1 is a possible D gene (6 bases). CDR3 size: 14 residues. CDR1 and CDR2 from the germline V gene are SGHVS and FNYEAQ. The chain's CDR3 is CAGSRDTPLGTQYF. The CDR3 DNA reads as TGTGCCGGCAGCAGGGACACCCCCCTGGGGACCCAGTACTTC. Supplemented by reference TRBV7-6 and TRBJ2-5, the full variable domain reads GAGVSQSPRYKVTKRGQDVALRCDPISGHVSLYWYRQALGQGPEFLTYFNYEAQQDKSGLPNDRFSAERPEGSISTLTIQRTEQRDSAMYRCAGSRDTPLGTQYFGPGTRLLVL.

With respect to this clonotype: A much larger clone is a single base away; this may be a read error. The chain carries TRBV7-9 and TRBJ2-1, with TRBD2 matching over 9 bases. CDR1 is SEHNR, CDR2 FQNEAQ, per germline (reference sequence). CDR3 length: 15 amino acids. This chain's CDR3 is CARSSTSGPGDEQFF. DNA of the CDR3: TGTGCCAGAAGCTCTACTAGCGGGCCAGGCGATGAGCAGTTCTTC.

The rearrangement uses TRBV19 and TRBJ2-7, with D possibly being TRBD1 (6 bases). CDR1 and CDR2 from the germline V gene are LNHDA and SQIVND (reference sequence). V gave up 4 bases and J gave up 7 bases, with 17 bases separating them. This CDR3 has 14 residues. CDR3 sequence: CASSTPSGAREQYF. The CDR3 nucleotides read TGTGCCAGTAGTACTCCTTCAGGGGCCAGGGAGCAGTACTTC.

This clonotype was detected a few times. In DNA, the CDR3 is TGTGCCAGCTATGCGGGGCTGGTCTGGGACACTGAAGCTTTCTTT. Protein: CASYAGLVWDTEAFF. The chain joins TRBV6-5 to TRBJ1-1, with D possibly TRBD1 on 5 matching bases. The V gene's germline CDR1 is MNHEY and CDR2 SVGAGI. The length of the CDR3 is 15 residues. Trimming removed 8 bases from V and 3 bases from J, with 19 bases in between.